What follows describes a single TCR beta chain. This CDR3 contains 11 residues. V was pared by 4 bases and J by 7 bases, with 8 bases between. The germline CDR1 and CDR2 sequences are SEHNR and FQNEAQ (reference sequence). This entry is derived from a study of CD4+ T cells in melanoma. The data were produced by immunoSEQ multiplex PCR, yet TCRdb's version contains in-frame clones alone and is incomplete. The sample carries over 100,000 clones, about nine tenths recorded once. This clonotype was sampled from a human donor with melanoma. The gene calls are TRBV7-9 and TRBJ2-7; D remains ambiguous. Material: peripheral blood. This chain's CDR3 is CASSSGLEQYF. The CDR3 nucleotides read TGTGCCAGCAGCTCCGGCCTGGAGCAGTACTTC.